The 27 T cell receptor beta chains reported below all come from one sample, sequenced in a study of OX40 agonist ivuxolimab in advanced cancers. The table came from immunoSEQ multiplex PCR; TCRdb's copy has only in-frame clones and leaves some out. Among fewer than 85,000 clones, roughly 73% were seen once, and the ten largest hold over 1.5%. The sample here was CD4+ or CD8+ T cells sorted from blood, taken in a trial of the OX40 agonist ivuxolimab. These receptors originate from an adult with an advanced solid tumor such as melanoma, head and neck, liver or kidney cancer.

This chain links TRBV11-2 with TRBJ1-1; D ambiguous. This CDR3 is built from 15 residues. The germline V gene has CDR1 SGHAT and CDR2 FQNNGV. V lost 5 bases, J lost 0 bases, and 13 bases lay in between. The CDR3 region is CASSVDRVLNTEAFF. In DNA form, the CDR3 reads TGTGCCAGCAGCGTCGACCGGGTCCTGAACACTGAAGCTTTCTTT.

The chain is built from TRBV2 and TRBJ2-7; no reliable D call. CDR1 and CDR2 from the germline V gene are SNHLY and FYNNEI. This CDR3 is built from 12 residues. Trimming left V 4 bases short and J 7 bases short, with 11 bases between. The CDR3 nucleotides read TGTGCCAGCAGTGTTTCTTCGGCGGAGCAGTACTTC. Amino acid sequence: CASSVSSAEQYF.

The chain joins TRBV10-3 to TRBJ1-1, with 12 nucleotides matching TRBD1. The CDR3 runs 15 residues. Germline CDR1 is ENHRY and CDR2 is SYGVKD. V gave up 8 bases and J gave up 2 bases; unmatched junction bases: 6. CDR3 bases: TGTGCCATCCGTCCGGGACAGGGGGCTAACACTGAAGCTTTCTTT. Translated: CAIRPGQGANTEAFF.

This chain uses TRBV30 with TRBJ1-4; a weak D match, TRBD1 (5 bases). The germline V gene has CDR1 GTSNPN and CDR2 SVGIG (reference sequence). The CDR3 is made up of 13 amino acids. Trimming stripped 0 bases from V and 8 bases from J, with 10 bases between. The chain's CDR3 is CAWSVRGAEKLFF. Written as DNA, the CDR3 is TGTGCCTGGAGTGTACGAGGGGCCGAAAAACTGTTTTTT.

This chain connects TRBV7-9 to TRBJ2-6; 11 nucleotides agree with TRBD1. CDR1 is SEHNR, CDR2 FQNEAQ, per germline (reference sequence). The CDR3 has 18 residues. V was pared by 3 bases and J by 2 bases, with 6 bases of the junction left unmatched. The CDR3 sequence: CASSLDRGRLAGANVLTF. CDR3 in DNA: TGTGCCAGCAGCTTGGACAGGGGGCGCTTGGCTGGGGCCAACGTCCTGACTTTC.

This chain connects TRBV11-2 to TRBJ1-2; D may be TRBD1 (6 bases). Germline CDR1 and CDR2: SGHAT and FQNNGV. The CDR3 is made up of 14 amino acids. Between the trimmed V and J ends, which lost 1 base and 4 bases, there was a span of 10 bases. CDR3 sequence reads: CASSLGQETYGYTF. CDR3 nucleotides: TGTGCCAGCAGCTTAGGACAGGAGACCTATGGCTACACCTTC. The whole variable domain, filled in from reference TRBV11-2 and TRBJ1-2, reads EAGVAQSPRYKIIEKRQSVAFWCNPISGHATLYWYQQILGQGPKLLIQFQNNGVVDDSQLPKDRFSAERLKGVDSTLKIQPAKLEDSAVYLCASSLGQETYGYTFGSGTRLTVV.

The chain is built from TRBV5-4 and TRBJ2-1; 11 bases line up with TRBD2. In germline, CDR1 is SGHNT, CDR2 YYREEE (reference sequence). This CDR3 is built from 15 residues. Losses at the gene ends were 5 bases for V and 7 bases for J; bases not matched to a gene: 8. DNA of the CDR3: TGTGCCAGCAGTTACACGCCTAGCGGGGGGAATGAGCAGTTCTTC. Translating gives CASSYTPSGGNEQFF.

A few counts support this clone. This rearrangement joins TRBV6-6 to TRBJ1-2; 7 bases are a match to TRBD1. After removal of 7 bases from V and 2 bases from J, the junction contained 4 bases not matched to a gene. Germline V gene data show CDR1 as MNHNY and CDR2 as SVGAGI (reference sequence). This CDR3 is built from 13 residues. CDR3 nucleotide sequence: TGTGCCAGCATGGGGACAGCAAACTATGGCTACACCTTC. This encodes CASMGTANYGYTF.

This clone occurred once. This chain joins TRBV2 and TRBJ1-6; D may be TRBD1 (5 bases). Trimming took off 7 bases at V and 7 bases at J, with 14 bases between the two ends. Germline lookup yields CDR1 SNHLY and CDR2 FYNNEI. CDR3 length: 14 amino acids. CDR3 residues: CASTTRGGNSPLHF. The CDR3 DNA is TGTGCCAGCACCACGAGGGGTGGCAATTCACCCCTCCACTTT.

The chain links TRBV19 to TRBJ2-2; possible D gene TRBD2, 6 bases. The CDR3 runs 14 residues. Trimming stripped 5 bases from V and 5 bases from J, with 12 bases between. Germline CDR1 is LNHDA and CDR2 is SQIVND (reference sequence). The CDR3 bases are TGTGCCAGTAGTCCGGCTAGCGTGACCGGGGAGCTGTTTTTT. Encoded protein: CASSPASVTGELFF.

This clone was recorded only once. The chain links TRBV30 to TRBJ1-6; D unclear. The CDR3 runs 16 residues. V lost 4 bases and J 9 bases, leaving 22 bases between the germline ends. The germline gives CDR1 GTSNPN, CDR2 SVGIG (reference sequence). The CDR3 is CAWIGRQELEGSPLHF. Written as DNA, the CDR3 is TGTGCCTGGATAGGTAGGCAGGAACTAGAGGGTTCACCCCTCCACTTT.

This clone has a single count. The chain carries TRBV18 and TRBJ2-2; 14 nucleotides agree with TRBD2. The trim removed 2 bases at V and 6 bases at J, leaving 8 bases unmatched. The CDR3 totals 18 residues. From germline, CDR1 is KGHSH and CDR2 LQKENI. This CDR3 reads CASSPSGTSGSRPGELFF. The CDR3 DNA sequence: TGTGCCAGCTCACCATCCGGGACTAGCGGGAGTCGGCCCGGGGAGCTGTTTTTT.

Details on this clone: A read error is possible here, since a much larger clone lies one base away. This rearrangement joins TRBV6-5 to TRBJ1-2, with D perhaps TRBD1 (6 bases). Germline V gene data show CDR1 as MNHEY and CDR2 as SVGAGI. The CDR3 is made up of 14 amino acids. CDR3: CASSSTGYNYGHTF. The CDR3 bases are TGTGCCAGCAGCAGTACAGGGTATAACTATGGCCACACCTTC.

This chain connects TRBV6-1 to TRBJ2-3; D call uncertain. Germline CDR1 is MNHNS and CDR2 is SASEGT. The germline V and J ends were trimmed by 3 bases and 2 bases, with 3 bases remaining between them. This CDR3 comprises 12 residues. The CDR3, as DNA: TGTGCCAGCAGTGATTTCACAGATACGCAGTATTTT. It yields the protein CASSDFTDTQYF.

This chain links TRBV5-8 with TRBJ2-7; D could derive from TRBD1 or TRBD2 (6 bases each). The CDR3 spans 15 residues. V dropped 4 bases and J dropped 0 bases, with 14 bases sitting between them. Germline V gene data show CDR1 as SGHTS and CDR2 as YDEGEE. This CDR3 is CASSRGTDSSYEQYF. CDR3 coding DNA: TGTGCCAGCAGCCGGGGGACGGACAGCTCCTACGAGCAGTACTTC.

The chain couples TRBV6-5 to TRBJ2-4; D uncertain. V lost 2 bases to trimming and J lost 7 bases, with 3 bases between them. In germline, CDR1 is MNHEY, CDR2 SVGAGI. The CDR3 spans 11 residues. DNA for the CDR3: TGTGCCAGCAGTTACGAGAACATTCAGTACTTC. This codes for CASSYENIQYF.

CDR3 coding DNA: TGTGCCAGCAGATGGGGACATACCGATCAGCCCCAGCATTTT. It yields the protein CASRWGHTDQPQHF. J is TRBJ1-5 and V is TRBV5-5, with D perhaps TRBD1 (6 bases). Looked up from germline, CDR1 is SGHKS and CDR2 is YYEKEE (reference sequence). The ends were cut back, 5 bases at V and 5 bases at J, with 14 bases in the middle. This CDR3 region has 14 residues.

The J gene is TRBJ2-7, the V gene TRBV29-1; perhaps TRBD2 as D (5 bases). V shed 6 bases and J shed 6 bases, with 21 bases lying between them. CDR1 SQVTM and CDR2 ANQGSEA come from the germline V gene. The CDR3 totals 14 residues. The DNA of the CDR3 is TGCAGCGTGGCCTACGGGATTGCTTCTTCCGAGCAGTACTTC. Protein sequence: CSVAYGIASSEQYF.

The chain links TRBV7-9 to TRBJ1-2; D is ambiguous. V gave up 5 bases and J gave up 4 bases, with 11 bases separating them. There are 13 residues in the CDR3. The V gene's germline CDR1 is SEHNR and CDR2 FQNEAQ (reference sequence). DNA of the CDR3: TGTGCCAGCAGCGAGCAGGCTATCTATGGCTACACCTTC. This codes for CASSEQAIYGYTF.

V usage is TRBV6-6 and J usage is TRBJ1-3; 12 bases match TRBD1. CDR3 length equals 16 residues. The germline gives CDR1 MNHNY, CDR2 SVGAGI (reference sequence). After removal of 5 bases from V and 1 base from J, the junction contained 3 bases not matched to a gene. The chain's CDR3 is CASSKGQGASGNTIYF. Here the CDR3 DNA reads TGTGCCAGCAGTAAGGGACAGGGGGCTTCTGGAAACACCATATATTTT.

The chain joins TRBV5-4 to TRBJ2-1; TRBD2 might be the D (6 bases). Germline V CDR1 and CDR2: SGHNT, YYREEE (reference sequence). The CDR3 is 15 amino acids. V lost 3 bases and J lost 0, with 10 bases in between. CDR3 sequence: CASSWVGGSYNEQFF. CDR3 sequence (DNA): TGTGCCAGCAGCTGGGTGGGGGGCTCCTACAATGAGCAGTTCTTC.

V and J are TRBV4-1 and TRBJ1-1; no firm D call. Germline assignment: CDR1 MGHRA and CDR2 YSYEKL. CDR3 length equals 15 residues. Between the trimmed V and J ends, which lost 1 base and 5 bases, there was a span of 14 bases. CDR3 protein: CASSQGDFGRTEAFF. DNA for the CDR3: TGCGCCAGCAGCCAAGGAGATTTCGGGAGGACTGAAGCTTTCTTT.

The chain links TRBV18 to TRBJ1-3, with D possibly TRBD1 on 5 matching bases. The V end lost 4 bases, the J end lost 8 bases, and 18 bases lay between the germline ends. The CDR3 covers 15 residues. The germline CDR1 and CDR2 sequences are KGHSH and LQKENI. CDR3 residues: CASSLSTGTYDTIYF. The CDR3 nucleotides are TGTGCCAGCTCACTGTCTACCGGGACCTATGACACCATATATTTT. The entire variable domain, with the rest obtained from reference TRBV18 and TRBJ1-3, is as follows: NAGVMQNPRHLVRRRGQEARLRCSPMKGHSHVYWYRQLPEEGLKFMVYLQKENIIDESGMPKERFSAEFPKEGPSILRIQQVVRGDSAAYFCASSLSTGTYDTIYFGEGSWLTVV.

This clone has a single count. The chain uses TRBV5-1 and TRBJ1-1; D perhaps matches TRBD1 (6 bases). Trimming took off 3 bases at V and 1 base at J, with 10 bases between the two ends. The CDR3 runs to 14 residues. The germline CDR1 and CDR2 sequences are SGHRS and YFSETQ. The CDR3: CASSSGTPNTEAFF. CDR3 bases: TGCGCCAGCAGCTCGGGGACACCGAACACTGAAGCTTTCTTT.

The chain uses TRBV4-1 and TRBJ2-3, with 14 bases matching TRBD2. V shed 1 base and J 6 bases; nucleotides not matched to a gene: 3. This CDR3 spans 16 amino acids. CDR1 and CDR2 from the germline V gene are MGHRA and YSYEKL. DNA of the CDR3: TGCGCCAGCAGCCAAGTTGGGACTAGCGGGAGTGATACGCAGTATTTT. Protein: CASSQVGTSGSDTQYF.

The chain is built from TRBV5-1 and TRBJ2-4, with D unclear. Germline values: CDR1 SGHRS, CDR2 YFSETQ. V was pared by 0 bases and J by 4 bases, with 5 bases between. This CDR3 has 13 residues. Written as DNA, the CDR3 is TGCGCCAGCAGCTTGGCCCTGAAAAACATTCAGTACTTC. It is translated as CASSLALKNIQYF.

The rearrangement links TRBV18 to TRBJ2-7; D is unclear. From germline, CDR1 is KGHSH and CDR2 LQKENI. The V gene lost 2 bases and the J gene lost 0 bases, with 11 bases spanning the gap. The CDR3 consists of 15 residues. Here the CDR3 DNA reads TGTGCCAGCTCACCAATGAGGCCCAGCTCCTACGAGCAGTACTTC. Protein: CASSPMRPSSYEQYF.